This passage covers 17 T cell receptor beta chains from one sample sequenced in a study of T cells after yellow fever vaccination. TCRdb called the 5' RACE reads again in MiXCR, with one record for every CDR3 protein. The sample has about 400,000 distinct CDR3 sequences, about 6.2% seen once; the top ten hold 15%. The sequencing used PBMCs, collected 5 days after the yellow fever booster vaccination. All receptors derive from a man aged 25 to 45 who received the YFV17D yellow fever vaccine.

The table lists this clonotype with a few counts. This chain links TRBV5-6 with TRBJ2-7, with TRBD2 matching 14 bases. J lost 5 bases, V lost 4 bases, and 8 bases had no gene match. The CDR3 is 16 residues long. CDR1 is SGHDT and CDR2 is YYEEEE in the germline V gene. CDR3: CASSPGTSGSLNEQYF. CDR3 nucleotide sequence: TGTGCCAGCAGCCCTGGGACTAGCGGGAGTCTCAACGAGCAGTACTTC.

This clonotype has a handful of counts. The V call is TRBV7-8, the J call TRBJ2-3, with 7 bases aligning to TRBD2. Losses at the gene ends were 2 bases for V and 0 bases for J; bases not matched to a gene: 2. This CDR3 comprises 15 residues. The V gene's germline CDR1 is SGHVS and CDR2 FQNEAQ. The chain's CDR3 is CASSLILASTDTQYF. The CDR3 DNA reads as TGTGCCAGCAGCTTAATACTAGCGAGCACAGATACGCAGTATTTT. The full variable domain, completed using reference TRBV7-8 and TRBJ2-3, is GAGVSQSPRYKVAKRGQDVALRCDPISGHVSLFWYQQALGQGPEFLTYFQNEAQLDKSGLPSDRFFAERPEGSVSTLKIQRTQQEDSAVYLCASSLILASTDTQYFGPGTRLTVL.

This clonotype appeared a few times. This chain connects TRBV18 to TRBJ2-7, with TRBD1 matching 8 bases. CDR1 is KGHSH, CDR2 LQKENI, per germline. After removal of 5 bases from V and 0 bases from J, the junction contained 6 bases not matched to a gene. This CDR3 spans 15 amino acids. The CDR3 reads CASSTQQGGSYEQYF. CDR3 DNA sequence: TGTGCCAGCTCAACCCAACAGGGGGGCTCCTACGAGCAGTACTTC. The whole variable domain, remainder taken from reference TRBV18 and TRBJ2-7, is NAGVMQNPRHLVRRRGQEARLRCSPMKGHSHVYWYRQLPEEGLKFMVYLQKENIIDESGMPKERFSAEFPKEGPSILRIQQVVRGDSAAYFCASSTQQGGSYEQYFGPGTRLTVT.

The gene calls are TRBV5-1 and TRBJ2-2; D remains ambiguous. The CDR3 contains 13 residues. Trimming left V 5 bases short and J 0 bases short, with 5 bases between. The germline V gene has CDR1 SGHRS and CDR2 YFSETQ. The chain's CDR3 is CASRPPNTGELFF. CDR3 nucleotides: TGCGCCAGCAGACCCCCGAACACCGGGGAGCTGTTTTTT.

The chain uses TRBV20-1 and TRBJ2-1, with a weak D call TRBD1 (5 bases). Germline V CDR1 and CDR2: DFQATT, SNEGSKA (reference sequence). Trimming took 2 bases from V and 8 from J, leaving 10 bases between them. CDR3 length equals 12 residues. The CDR3 nucleotides read TGCAGTGCTAGATACAGGTTCGATGAGCAGTTCTTC. This sequence encodes CSARYRFDEQFF.

This clonotype showed up many times. V gene TRBV12-3 or TRBV12-4 combines with J gene TRBJ2-1; D uncertain. Between the trimmed V and J ends, which lost 2 bases and 9 bases, there was a span of 8 bases. The CDR3 contains 12 residues. The CDR3 DNA follows: TGTGCCAGCAGTTTAACCCTCCCTGAGCAGTTCTTC. It codes for CASSLTLPEQFF.

There are many counts of this clonotype. CDR3 coding DNA: TGCGCCAGTCAATCAGGGTACAATGAGCAGTTCTTC. It translates to CASQSGYNEQFF. The gene calls are TRBV5-1 and TRBJ2-1; possibly TRBD1 for D (5 bases). The CDR3 is made up of 12 amino acids. In germline, CDR1 is SGHRS, CDR2 YFSETQ. The germline V and J ends were trimmed by 8 bases and 4 bases, with 10 bases remaining between them.

A few counts support this clonotype. The chain has TRBV6-2 or TRBV6-3 and TRBJ1-2; D uncertain. With 3 bases removed from V and 4 bases from J, the gap between germline ends came to 9 bases. This CDR3 is built from 13 residues. Germline V gene data show CDR1 as MNHEY and CDR2 as SVGEGT. CDR3 region: CASSYSQSYGYTF. CDR3 DNA sequence: TGTGCCAGCAGTTATTCCCAGAGCTATGGCTACACCTTC.

Ten or more counts support this clonotype. This chain connects TRBV9 to TRBJ2-3; 11 nucleotides agree with TRBD2. CDR1 is SGDLS, CDR2 YYNGEE, per germline. The CDR3 is 18 residues long. The J segment lost 0 bases and the V segment lost 4 bases, leaving 10 bases of the junction unmatched. CDR3 amino acids: CASSPRTSGLTSTDTQYF. The DNA of the CDR3 is TGTGCCAGCAGCCCTCGGACTAGCGGGTTAACTAGCACAGATACGCAGTATTTT.

This clonotype has only a few counts. The rearrangement uses TRBV5-1 and TRBJ2-7; D gene unclear. Germline CDR1 reads SGHRS; CDR2 reads YFSETQ. V was shortened by 0 bases and J by 7 bases, with 8 bases between the two germline ends. The CDR3 spans 12 residues. CDR3 sequence reads: CASSLASNEQYF. The CDR3 nucleotides are TGCGCCAGCAGCTTGGCTTCAAATGAGCAGTACTTC.

This clonotype has at least ten counts. The CDR3 DNA sequence: TGCAGCGTTGATGGGACAGGGGGCGACGAGCAGTACTTC. Its protein is CSVDGTGGDEQYF. The rearrangement uses TRBV29-1 and TRBJ2-7, with 12 bases lining up with TRBD1. Trimming took 3 bases from V and 5 from J; bases not matched to a gene: 2. The CDR3 is 13 residues long. From germline, CDR1 is SQVTM and CDR2 ANQGSEA.

This clonotype was counted a few times. This chain joins TRBV30 and TRBJ2-7; D gene uncertain. V lost 3 bases and J lost 1, with 10 bases in between. The CDR3 extends over 13 amino acids. Germline lookup yields CDR1 GTSNPN and CDR2 SVGIG (reference sequence). CDR3 protein: CAWRGIPSYEQYF. Written as DNA, the CDR3 is TGTGCCTGGAGGGGTATACCTTCCTACGAGCAGTACTTC.

This clonotype was counted a few times. The gene calls are TRBV5-1 and TRBJ2-2, with D unresolved. CDR3 length: 17 amino acids. The V end lost 3 bases, the J end lost 4 bases, and 19 bases lay between the germline ends. Germline V gene lookup returns CDR1 SGHRS and CDR2 YFSETQ. The CDR3 sequence: CASSSLPTSQVTGELFF. CDR3 nucleotides: TGCGCCAGCAGCTCTCTACCCACTTCACAAGTCACCGGGGAGCTGTTTTTT.

There are a few counts of this clonotype. The V and J genes are TRBV5-4 and TRBJ2-3; D possibly uses TRBD1 or TRBD2 (7 bases each). This CDR3 region has 15 residues. V dropped 4 bases and J dropped 6 bases, with 18 bases sitting between them. The germline CDR1 and CDR2 sequences are SGHNT and YYREEE (reference sequence). In nucleotides, the CDR3 is TGTGCCAGCAGCCCACGGCAGGGGGGGGACGATACGCAGTATTTT. Translation: CASSPRQGGDDTQYF.

This clonotype was detected many times. The gene calls are TRBV27 and TRBJ2-1; D is uncertain. CDR1 MNHEY and CDR2 SMNVEV come from the germline V gene (reference sequence). The V and J ends lost 0 bases and 11 bases respectively, with 11 bases between them. This CDR3 is built from 13 residues. CDR3 protein: CASSLSPQGKQFF. The CDR3 nucleotides read TGTGCCAGCAGTTTATCGCCCCAAGGGAAGCAGTTCTTC.

This clonotype came up many times. V and J are TRBV29-1 and TRBJ2-3, with D possibly TRBD1 on 5 matching bases. V lost 2 bases and J lost 4, with 7 bases in between. The V gene's germline CDR1 is SQVTM and CDR2 ANQGSEA. The CDR3 extends over 12 amino acids. The CDR3 nucleotides are TGCAGCGTTGAACAGGGCCCAGATACGCAGTATTTT. Protein product: CSVEQGPDTQYF.

This clonotype was picked up many times. CDR3 bases: TGCGCCAGCAGCCCTTGGACTAGCGGTTCCTACGAGCAGTACTTC. This gives the protein CASSPWTSGSYEQYF. The chain combines TRBV4-3 with TRBJ2-7, with 10 nucleotides matching TRBD2. The CDR3 extends over 15 amino acids. V shed 4 bases, J shed 1 base, and the junction held 4 bases outside the gene matches. Looked up from germline, CDR1 is LGHNA and CDR2 is YSLEER.